What follows are 11 T cell receptor beta chains derived from one specimen sequenced in a study of cytotoxic CD8 clonotypes in ibrutinib-treated CLL. Sequencing was performed with immunoSEQ multiplex PCR; in TCRdb, only in-frame clones are kept and a portion is missing. The sample lists approximately 90,000 clones, around 77% seen once, with around 24% in the top ten. The sequenced sample was PBMCs, obtained after 24 months of ibrutinib treatment. The source of these receptors is a human donor with chronic lymphocytic leukemia.

This chain connects TRBV11-3 to TRBJ1-2; TRBD1 matches 7 bases. The CDR3 is 18 amino acids. With V trimmed by 5 bases and J by 1 base, 16 bases remained unmatched. Germline-derived CDR1 and CDR2 are SGHNT and YENEEA. In DNA, the CDR3 is TGTGCCAGCAGCCCTAGGGGTTTCGGTGCAGGGGGTAACTATGGCTACACCTTC. As protein: CASSPRGFGAGGNYGYTF.

V and J are TRBV5-4 and TRBJ1-6; D is unresolved. The V end was cut by 5 bases, the J end by 6 bases, with 21 bases between. The CDR3 is 17 amino acids. Per the germline V gene, CDR1 is SGHNT and CDR2 is YYREEE (reference sequence). CDR3 residues: CASSLRTIGPSNSPLHF. The CDR3 bases are TGTGCCAGCAGTCTCAGAACTATTGGGCCGTCTAATTCACCCCTCCACTTT.

V usage is TRBV13 and J usage is TRBJ2-1, with 8 bases fitting TRBD1. This CDR3 has 15 amino acids. V lost 3 bases to trimming and J lost 9 bases; unmatched junction nucleotides: 10. Germline V gene sequence: CDR1 PRHDT, CDR2 FYEKMQ (reference sequence). The CDR3 region has the DNA TGTGCCAGCAGCTTTGCGACAGGGGTGTTCGGTGAGCAGTTCTTC. This encodes CASSFATGVFGEQFF.

The rearrangement uses TRBV30 and TRBJ2-5; no clear D. Germline assignment: CDR1 GTSNPN and CDR2 SVGIG (reference sequence). Trimming left V 3 bases short and J 4 bases short, with 21 bases between. The CDR3 loop spans 16 amino acids. The CDR3 DNA is TGTGCCTGGAGCCTAGGACCGTCAACCGGACGAGAGACCCAGTACTTC. Translated: CAWSLGPSTGRETQYF.

V is TRBV5-1 and J is TRBJ2-7; D possibly corresponds to TRBD2 (6 bases). The CDR3 length is 15 residues. Trimming took off 0 bases at V and 4 bases at J, with 14 bases between the two ends. The germline V gene encodes CDR1 SGHRS and CDR2 YFSETQ. The CDR3 coding sequence is TGCGCCAGCAGCTTGGACGGACTACAGACTTACGAGCAGTACTTC. It yields the protein CASSLDGLQTYEQYF.

In its sample, this clone was seen a few times. The chain couples TRBV2 to TRBJ2-3; 8 bases are a match to TRBD2. Germline assignment: CDR1 SNHLY and CDR2 FYNNEI. This CDR3 comprises 14 residues. The V gene end was trimmed by 7 bases and the J gene end by 0 bases; junction bases not matched to a gene: 3. CDR3 nucleotide sequence: TGTGCCAGCATGCGGGAGGTGAGCACAGATACGCAGTATTTT. This codes for CASMREVSTDTQYF.

V is TRBV9 and J is TRBJ2-6, with 10 nucleotides matching TRBD1. V was pared by 0 bases and J by 3 bases, with 6 bases of the junction left unmatched. Germline CDR1 reads SGDLS; CDR2 reads YYNGEE. The CDR3 length is 18 residues. Written as DNA, the CDR3 is TGTGCCAGCAGCGTAGGGAGGACAGGGGGATTTGGGGCCAACGTCCTGACTTTC. Its translation: CASSVGRTGGFGANVLTF.

The chain combines TRBV7-9 with TRBJ2-3, with 8 bases fitting TRBD2. V trimming: 6 bases; J trimming: 3 bases; junction bases outside the gene matches: 11. CDR1 is SEHNR and CDR2 is FQNEAQ in the germline V gene (reference sequence). The CDR3 runs 16 residues. The CDR3 loop reads CASRLGAGGRTDTQYF. The CDR3 nucleotides read TGTGCCAGCAGACTCGGGGCGGGGGGCCGGACAGATACGCAGTATTTT.

J is TRBJ1-5 and V is TRBV7-2; unclear D gene. The CDR3 consists of 13 residues. Germline lookup yields CDR1 SGHTA and CDR2 FQGNSA. Trimming stripped 1 base from V and 5 bases from J, with 6 bases between. The DNA for the CDR3 is TGTGCCAGCAGCTTAGGAGGAGATCAGCCCCAGCATTTT. Encoded protein: CASSLGGDQPQHF.

V usage is TRBV7-6 and J usage is TRBJ1-6, with unresolved D. The ends were cut back, 0 bases at V and 4 bases at J, with 4 bases in the middle. The CDR3 is 14 residues long. The germline V gene has CDR1 SGHVS and CDR2 FNYEAQ. CDR3 sequence (DNA): TGTGCCAGCAGCTTAGCCGAATATAATTCACCCCTCCACTTT. This codes for CASSLAEYNSPLHF. Full variable domain (outside the CDR3, taken from reference TRBV7-6 and TRBJ1-6): GAGVSQSPRYKVTKRGQDVALRCDPISGHVSLYWYRQALGQGPEFLTYFNYEAQQDKSGLPNDRFSAERPEGSISTLTIQRTEQRDSAMYRCASSLAEYNSPLHFGNGTRLTVT.

This chain connects TRBV9 to TRBJ2-2, with 7 bases matching TRBD2. CDR3 length equals 15 residues. J lost 0 bases, V lost 6 bases, and 5 bases had no gene match. The germline V gene has CDR1 SGDLS and CDR2 YYNGEE. The CDR3 sequence is CASNPAGSNTGELFF. The CDR3, as DNA: TGTGCCAGCAACCCAGCGGGATCGAACACCGGGGAGCTGTTTTTT.